Listed below are T cell receptor beta chains from one sample, sequenced in a study of blood T cells in healthy people across ages. Using its own MiXCR run on the 5' RACE reads, TCRdb lists one record per CDR3 protein. The repertoire holds roughly 860,000 distinct CDR3 sequences, with 62% as singletons. The sequencing input was blood. Receptor source: a man under 40 in good health. CDR3s include the opening cysteine and the closing phenylalanine or tryptophan. D genes are given only for firm matches. Clone size is given for some rows only: seen once, a few or many times, or a class if the clone is expanded.

abundance: NA; j_gene: TRBJ2-5; d_gene: NA; v_gene: TRBV21-1; CDR3aa: CASSRNPYGAQYF; CDR3nt: TGTGCCAGCAGCCGAAACCCCTATGGGGCCCAGTACTTC
abundance: few; j_gene: TRBJ2-3; d_gene: TRBD1; v_gene: TRBV20-1; CDR3aa: CSARTGSGTDTQYF; CDR3nt: TGCAGTGCCCGGACAGGGTCGGGCACAGATACGCAGTATTTT
abundance: NA; j_gene: TRBJ2-5; d_gene: NA; v_gene: TRBV4-1; CDR3aa: CASSQERAVQETQYF; CDR3nt: TGCGCCAGCAGCCAAGAGCGAGCGGTACAAGAGACCCAGTACTTC
abundance: NA; j_gene: TRBJ2-5; d_gene: TRBD1; v_gene: TRBV12-3/TRBV12-4; CDR3aa: CASGRGQIQETQYF; CDR3nt: TGTGCCAGCGGCCGGGGACAGATTCAAGAGACCCAGTACTTC
abundance: NA; j_gene: TRBJ2-4; d_gene: NA; v_gene: TRBV3-1; CDR3aa: CASSPPVWLEGAENIQYF; CDR3nt: TGTGCCAGCAGCCCCCCGGTGTGGCTGGAGGGGGCGGAAAACATTCAGTACTTC
abundance: NA; j_gene: TRBJ2-3; d_gene: NA; v_gene: TRBV2; CDR3aa: CASSASRGGGTDTQYF; CDR3nt: TGTGCCAGCAGCGCCTCGAGGGGGGGAGGCACAGATACGCAGTATTTT
abundance: NA; j_gene: TRBJ2-7; d_gene: TRBD2; v_gene: TRBV29-1; CDR3aa: CSVEGRGGKSYEQYF; CDR3nt: TGCAGCGTTGAAGGTCGGGGGGGGAAGTCCTACGAGCAGTACTTC
abundance: NA; j_gene: TRBJ1-2; d_gene: TRBD1; v_gene: TRBV10-3; CDR3aa: CAIVGPREGQGYGYTF; CDR3nt: TGTGCCATCGTGGGCCCCCGAGAGGGACAGGGCTATGGCTACACCTTC
abundance: NA; j_gene: TRBJ2-3; d_gene: NA; v_gene: TRBV7-2; CDR3aa: CASSPARVWETGTQYF; CDR3nt: TGTGCCAGCAGCCCCGCTAGGGTCTGGGAGACGGGTACGCAGTATTTT
abundance: NA; j_gene: TRBJ2-6; d_gene: NA; v_gene: TRBV7-2; CDR3aa: CASSFMYPGANVLTF; CDR3nt: TGTGCCAGCAGCTTTATGTATCCCGGGGCCAACGTCCTGACTTTC
abundance: once; j_gene: TRBJ2-7; d_gene: NA; v_gene: TRBV10-2; CDR3aa: CASSEPDFSYEQYF; CDR3nt: TGCGCCAGCAGTGAGCCCGACTTCTCCTACGAGCAGTACTTC
abundance: NA; j_gene: TRBJ2-5; d_gene: NA; v_gene: TRBV5-8; CDR3aa: CASSLLTSQETQYF; CDR3nt: TGTGCCAGCAGCTTGTTAACTTCCCAAGAGACCCAGTACTTC
abundance: once; j_gene: TRBJ2-2; d_gene: NA; v_gene: TRBV7-3; CDR3aa: CASSTRDRGLTGELFF; CDR3nt: TGTGCCAGCAGCACCAGAGATAGGGGTCTCACCGGGGAGCTGTTTTTT
abundance: NA; j_gene: TRBJ2-3; d_gene: NA; v_gene: TRBV5-1; CDR3aa: CASSLEGGTDTQYF; CDR3nt: TGTGCCAGCAGTTTAGAAGGGGGGACAGATACGCAGTATTTT
abundance: NA; j_gene: TRBJ2-7; d_gene: TRBD2; v_gene: TRBV6-1; CDR3aa: CASRRTPGTSGTYEQYF; CDR3nt: TGTGCCAGCAGACGAACCCCGGGGACGAGCGGGACCTACGAGCAGTACTTC
abundance: few; j_gene: TRBJ2-3; d_gene: NA; v_gene: TRBV29-1; CDR3aa: CSVEGGSEGLATDTQYF; CDR3nt: TGCAGCGTTGAAGGGGGGTCCGAGGGGCTGGCAACAGATACGCAGTATTTT
abundance: NA; j_gene: TRBJ1-2; d_gene: NA; v_gene: TRBV20-1; CDR3aa: CSALRTEDCYGYTF; CDR3nt: TGCAGTGCGCTACGGACAGAAGACTGCTATGGCTACACCTTC
abundance: NA; j_gene: TRBJ1-4; d_gene: NA; v_gene: TRBV4-3; CDR3aa: CASSQDGRQSNEKLFF; CDR3nt: TGCGCCAGCAGCCAAGATGGGCGGCAGTCAAATGAAAAACTGTTTTTT
abundance: NA; j_gene: TRBJ2-5; d_gene: NA; v_gene: TRBV20-1; CDR3aa: CSVRTGSETQYF; CDR3nt: TGCAGTGTTAGGACGGGTTCGGAGACCCAGTACTTC
abundance: NA; j_gene: TRBJ2-7; d_gene: NA; v_gene: TRBV2; CDR3aa: CASSGSAYEQYF; CDR3nt: TGTGCCAGCAGCGGGTCGGCCTACGAGCAGTACTTC
abundance: NA; j_gene: TRBJ2-1; d_gene: TRBD2; v_gene: TRBV12-3/TRBV12-4; CDR3aa: CASSQRDVEFF; CDR3nt: TGTGCCAGCAGCCAGCGGGACGTCGAGTTCTTC
abundance: few; j_gene: TRBJ2-1; d_gene: NA; v_gene: TRBV9; CDR3aa: CASSVSGTAYNEQFF; CDR3nt: TGTGCCAGCAGCGTCAGCGGGACAGCCTACAATGAGCAGTTCTTC
abundance: NA; j_gene: TRBJ1-6; d_gene: TRBD1; v_gene: TRBV27; CDR3aa: CASSLPGQAGRGNNSPLHF; CDR3nt: TGTGCCAGCAGTCTCCCCGGACAGGCAGGTCGGGGTAATAATTCACCCCTCCACTTT
abundance: NA; j_gene: TRBJ2-3; d_gene: NA; v_gene: TRBV30; CDR3aa: CAWSDPHHTDTQYF; CDR3nt: TGTGCCTGGAGCGACCCCCATCACACAGATACGCAGTATTTT
abundance: NA; j_gene: TRBJ2-7; d_gene: TRBD1; v_gene: TRBV10-2; CDR3aa: CASSELLTGRYTYEQYF; CDR3nt: TGCGCCAGCAGTGAGCTCCTGACAGGGCGGTATACCTACGAGCAGTACTTC
abundance: few; j_gene: TRBJ1-6; d_gene: NA; v_gene: TRBV6-6; CDR3aa: CAGHKRDSPLHF; CDR3nt: TGTGCCGGACATAAGAGGGATTCACCCCTCCACTTT
abundance: NA; j_gene: TRBJ2-1; d_gene: NA; v_gene: TRBV4-3; CDR3aa: CASSQVIDNEQFF; CDR3nt: TGCGCCAGCAGCCAAGTTATAGACAATGAGCAGTTCTTC
abundance: NA; j_gene: TRBJ1-6; d_gene: TRBD1; v_gene: TRBV6-5; CDR3aa: CASSYYGTGDSPLHF; CDR3nt: TGTGCCAGCAGTTACTATGGGACAGGAGATTCACCCCTCCACTTT
abundance: NA; j_gene: TRBJ1-2; d_gene: NA; v_gene: TRBV12-3/TRBV12-4; CDR3aa: CASSSDMYYGYTF; CDR3nt: TGTGCCAGCAGTTCCGACATGTACTATGGCTACACCTTC
abundance: NA; j_gene: TRBJ2-7; d_gene: NA; v_gene: TRBV29-1; CDR3aa: CSVVAGTYEQYF; CDR3nt: TGCAGCGTTGTGGCAGGGACCTACGAGCAGTACTTC
abundance: NA; j_gene: TRBJ1-4; d_gene: NA; v_gene: TRBV6-2/TRBV6-3; CDR3aa: CASSSTGEKLFF; CDR3nt: TGTGCCAGCAGTTCGACGGGGGAAAAACTGTTTTTT
abundance: NA; j_gene: TRBJ2-1; d_gene: NA; v_gene: TRBV10-3; CDR3aa: CAISGAYNEQFF; CDR3nt: TGTGCCATCAGCGGGGCCTACAATGAGCAGTTCTTC
abundance: once; j_gene: TRBJ1-3; d_gene: NA; v_gene: TRBV6-1; CDR3aa: CASTPGRFFSGNTIYF; CDR3nt: TGTGCCAGTACCCCAGGACGCTTCTTCTCTGGAAACACCATATATTTT
abundance: few; j_gene: TRBJ2-1; d_gene: NA; v_gene: TRBV10-3; CDR3aa: CAISGIGDNEQFF; CDR3nt: TGTGCCATCAGTGGTATAGGGGACAATGAGCAGTTCTTC
abundance: NA; j_gene: TRBJ1-2; d_gene: NA; v_gene: TRBV3-1; CDR3aa: CASSQEGAAGYTF; CDR3nt: TGTGCCAGCAGCCAAGAGGGGGCCGCGGGCTACACCTTC
abundance: NA; j_gene: TRBJ1-6; d_gene: NA; v_gene: TRBV2; CDR3aa: CASSSPAGQGGSPLHF; CDR3nt: TGTGCCAGCAGTTCGCCGGCAGGTCAGGGTGGATCACCCCTCCACTTT
abundance: NA; j_gene: TRBJ2-1; d_gene: NA; v_gene: TRBV12-3/TRBV12-4; CDR3aa: CASSLGMRPNYNEQFF; CDR3nt: TGTGCCAGCAGTTTAGGGATGAGGCCAAACTACAATGAGCAGTTCTTC
abundance: NA; j_gene: TRBJ1-2; d_gene: TRBD1; v_gene: TRBV20-1; CDR3aa: CSATPQGALGNGYTF; CDR3nt: TGCAGTGCTACGCCACAGGGGGCGCTGGGGAATGGCTACACCTTC
abundance: few; j_gene: TRBJ1-2; d_gene: TRBD1; v_gene: TRBV7-6; CDR3aa: CASSLGLGQGAISDGYTF; CDR3nt: TGTGCCAGCAGCTTAGGGCTGGGACAGGGGGCCATATCGGATGGCTACACCTTC
abundance: NA; j_gene: TRBJ1-4; d_gene: NA; v_gene: TRBV4-1; CDR3aa: CASSQDARDRGNEKLFF; CDR3nt: TGCGCCAGCAGCCAAGATGCCCGGGACCGGGGTAATGAAAAACTGTTTTTT
abundance: few; j_gene: TRBJ2-5; d_gene: TRBD2; v_gene: TRBV9; CDR3aa: CASNPSGATETQYF; CDR3nt: TGTGCCAGCAATCCCAGCGGGGCAACGGAGACCCAGTACTTC
abundance: NA; j_gene: TRBJ2-5; d_gene: TRBD2; v_gene: TRBV6-1; CDR3aa: CASNDSGGARKTQYF; CDR3nt: TGTGCCAGCAATGATAGCGGGGGGGCCAGAAAGACCCAGTACTTC
abundance: NA; j_gene: TRBJ2-7; d_gene: TRBD1; v_gene: TRBV2; CDR3aa: CASSGTEEYEQYF; CDR3nt: TGTGCCAGCAGCGGGACAGAGGAGTACGAGCAGTACTTC
abundance: NA; j_gene: TRBJ1-6; d_gene: NA; v_gene: TRBV4-3; CDR3aa: CASSQDWEGNSPLHF; CDR3nt: TGCGCCAGCAGCCAAGATTGGGAGGGAAATTCACCCCTCCACTTT
abundance: NA; j_gene: TRBJ2-5; d_gene: TRBD2; v_gene: TRBV27; CDR3aa: CASSPSLLAGETQYF; CDR3nt: TGTGCCAGCAGTCCGTCCTTACTAGCGGGGGAGACCCAGTACTTC
abundance: NA; j_gene: TRBJ2-1; d_gene: NA; v_gene: TRBV4-3; CDR3aa: CASRIFITGEPNEQFF; CDR3nt: TGCGCCAGCAGAATTTTCATAACAGGTGAACCTAATGAGCAGTTCTTC
abundance: NA; j_gene: TRBJ2-5; d_gene: TRBD1; v_gene: TRBV7-9; CDR3aa: CASSPRTGLGQETQYF; CDR3nt: TGTGCCAGCAGCCCCCGGACAGGGTTAGGCCAAGAGACCCAGTACTTC
abundance: NA; j_gene: TRBJ2-4; d_gene: NA; v_gene: TRBV7-2; CDR3aa: CASSLDVQARNIQYF; CDR3nt: TGTGCCAGCAGCTTAGACGTGCAGGCGAGGAACATTCAGTACTTC
abundance: many; j_gene: TRBJ2-7; d_gene: TRBD1; v_gene: TRBV20-1; CDR3aa: CSAGQVYEQYF; CDR3nt: TGCAGTGCGGGACAGGTCTACGAGCAGTACTTC
abundance: NA; j_gene: TRBJ1-1; d_gene: TRBD1; v_gene: TRBV6-2/TRBV6-3; CDR3aa: CASSYGGTGGFGTVAFF; CDR3nt: TGTGCCAGCAGTTACGGTGGGACAGGGGGCTTCGGCACTGTAGCTTTCTTT
abundance: NA; j_gene: TRBJ2-1; d_gene: TRBD2; v_gene: TRBV29-1; CDR3aa: CSVAGGNENEQFF; CDR3nt: TGCAGCGTTGCGGGGGGAAATGAGAATGAGCAGTTCTTC
abundance: NA; j_gene: TRBJ1-2; d_gene: NA; v_gene: TRBV5-1; CDR3aa: CASSLIGREDYGYTF; CDR3nt: TGCGCCAGCAGCTTGATCGGCAGGGAGGACTATGGCTACACCTTC
abundance: few; j_gene: TRBJ1-5; d_gene: NA; v_gene: TRBV24-1; CDR3aa: CATSGVGQINQPQHF; CDR3nt: TGTGCCACCAGTGGGGTAGGACAGATCAATCAGCCCCAGCATTTT